A selection of T cell receptor beta chains follows, all from one sample in a study of T-cell memory formation after mild COVID-19. TCRdb reprocessed the 5' RACE reads with MiXCR, giving one entry per CDR3 protein. The sample yields more than 150,000 distinct CDR3 sequences, about a fifth seen once. What was sequenced was PBMCs or a T cell subset sorted from them (not recorded which). The receptors here all came from a man aged 18-30 years who had mild COVID-19 (a few samples of this study predate the infection). Cell type and time point are not known. Both conserved end residues are part of each CDR3. Each record gives: J gene, D gene, V gene, clone size, CDR3 protein, CDR3 DNA. D genes are given only for firm matches. Expanded clones get a size class; other rows say once, few or many, or leave the size out.

TRBJ1-1,.,TRBV12-3/TRBV12-4,.,CASYKNTEAFF,TGTGCCAGCTACAAGAACACTGAAGCTTTCTTT
TRBJ2-7,.,TRBV24-1,.,CATSDPTTGPYEQYF,TGTGCCACCAGTGATCCGACGACAGGACCCTACGAGCAGTACTTC
TRBJ1-3,.,TRBV5-1,.,CASSLEVSGNTIYF,TGCGCCAGCAGCTTGGAGGTATCTGGAAACACCATATATTTT
TRBJ2-7,.,TRBV4-3,.,CASSLDRRFSYEQYF,TGCGCCAGCAGCCTAGACCGTAGATTCTCCTACGAGCAGTACTTC
TRBJ1-1,.,TRBV20-1,.,CSAANAGYVNTEAFF,TGCAGTGCTGCGAATGCAGGGTACGTGAACACTGAAGCTTTCTTT
TRBJ2-1,TRBD1,TRBV5-1,.,CASSGQGAYNEQFF,TGCGCCAGCAGCGGACAGGGGGCCTACAATGAGCAGTTCTTC
TRBJ2-3,TRBD2,TRBV9,.,CASSAAGGLASTDTQYF,TGTGCCAGCAGCGCCGCGGGGGGCCTGGCTAGCACAGATACGCAGTATTTT
TRBJ2-3,TRBD2,TRBV28,few,CASRSTSGGGLIEYF,TGTGCCAGCAGGTCCACTAGCGGGGGGGGTCTAATCGAGTATTTT
TRBJ2-7,.,TRBV4-3,.,CASSQDFSDGAYEQYF,TGCGCCAGCAGCCAAGATTTTTCGGACGGAGCCTACGAGCAGTACTTC
TRBJ2-7,TRBD1,TRBV11-2,few,CASSFGQGSSYEQYF,TGTGCCAGCAGCTTCGGACAGGGGAGCTCCTACGAGCAGTACTTC
TRBJ1-2,TRBD1,TRBV18,.,CASSPSRGNHHGYTF,TGTGCCAGCTCACCCAGCAGGGGGAACCACCATGGCTACACCTTC
TRBJ2-5,.,TRBV5-1,.,CASSSEGPHVAVTQYF,TGCGCCAGCAGCTCCGAGGGCCCCCATGTAGCTGTTACCCAGTACTTC
TRBJ2-2,TRBD2,TRBV6-5,.,CASRAGALTGELFF,TGTGCCAGCAGAGCGGGGGCCCTCACCGGGGAGCTGTTTTTT
TRBJ2-7,.,TRBV5-1,few,CASSRTLGGGRYEQYF,TGCGCCAGCAGCCGGACCCTCGGCGGGGGCCGATACGAGCAGTACTTC
TRBJ2-1,.,TRBV7-6,.,CASSLGQNSYNEQFF,TGTGCCAGCAGCTTAGGACAGAACTCCTACAATGAGCAGTTCTTC
TRBJ1-6,.,TRBV6-2/TRBV6-3,.,CASSRAGRGIMPSSYNSPLHF,TGTGCCAGCAGCCGAGCCGGTCGGGGAATTATGCCGAGCTCCTATAATTCACCCCTCCACTTT
TRBJ2-3,.,TRBV12-3/TRBV12-4,.,CASSFLGADTQYF,TGTGCCAGCAGTTTCCTGGGGGCCGATACGCAGTATTTT
TRBJ2-5,.,TRBV7-9,.,CASSLVPWRGGLKETQYF,TGTGCCAGCAGCTTAGTTCCCTGGAGGGGAGGCCTAAAAGAGACCCAGTACTTC
TRBJ2-5,TRBD1,TRBV29-1,few,CSVGQGSQETQYF,TGCAGCGTCGGACAGGGGAGTCAAGAGACCCAGTACTTC
TRBJ1-4,TRBD1,TRBV4-1,few,CASSQPDRGGGEKLFF,TGCGCCAGCAGCCAACCGGACAGGGGAGGCGGTGAAAAACTGTTTTTT
TRBJ2-3,.,TRBV7-9,.,CASREEDTQYF,TGTGCCAGCAGGGAGGAGGATACGCAGTATTTT
TRBJ2-1,.,TRBV6-2/TRBV6-3,few,CASSKTGGHRDEQFF,TGTGCCAGCAGTAAGACCGGGGGGCACCGCGATGAGCAGTTCTTC
TRBJ1-5,.,TRBV4-3,.,CASSQGKSQPQHF,TGCGCCAGCAGCCAAGGCAAAAGTCAGCCCCAGCATTTT
TRBJ2-3,.,TRBV5-1,few,CASSLGLGADTQYF,TGCGCCAGCAGCTTGGGTTTGGGGGCAGATACGCAGTATTTT
TRBJ2-1,.,TRBV7-3,.,CASGQANEQFF,TGTGCCAGCGGCCAGGCTAATGAGCAGTTCTTC
TRBJ2-1,TRBD1,TRBV7-2,.,CASSNGDSFDEQFF,TGTGCCAGCAGCAATGGGGACAGCTTCGATGAGCAGTTCTTC
TRBJ1-5,.,TRBV12-3/TRBV12-4,few,CASSTRTAGNQPQHF,TGTGCCAGCAGTACAAGGACAGCTGGCAATCAGCCCCAGCATTTT
TRBJ2-1,.,TRBV5-1,many,CASSLEVEQFF,TGCGCCAGCAGCTTGGAGGTTGAGCAGTTCTTC
TRBJ1-5,.,TRBV7-2,few,CASSLAANQPQHF,TGTGCCAGCAGCTTAGCCGCCAATCAGCCCCAGCATTTT
TRBJ2-3,.,TRBV7-2,few,CASSLNPTGDTQYF,TGTGCCAGCAGCTTAAATCCGACGGGGGATACGCAGTATTTT
TRBJ1-4,TRBD1,TRBV6-6,few,CASSYSMTGGSGKLFF,TGTGCCAGCAGTTACTCGATGACAGGGGGCTCTGGAAAACTGTTTTTT
TRBJ2-7,.,TRBV7-9,.,CASSPGDSQYF,TGTGCCAGCAGCCCCGGGGATTCGCAGTACTTC
TRBJ1-5,.,TRBV20-1,few,CSASSASNQPQHF,TGCAGTGCTAGCTCCGCTAGCAATCAGCCCCAGCATTTT
TRBJ2-2,.,TRBV11-3,.,CASSLSGRNTGELFF,TGTGCCAGCAGCTTATCGGGCAGGAACACCGGGGAGCTGTTTTTT
TRBJ1-6,.,TRBV7-3,few,CASSRDYNSPLHF,TGTGCCAGCAGCCGGGACTATAATTCACCCCTCCACTTT
TRBJ1-1,TRBD1,TRBV7-9,few,CASSFHRGRFLGAFF,TGTGCCAGCAGCTTCCACAGGGGGCGATTTCTAGGAGCTTTCTTT
TRBJ2-3,.,TRBV4-3,many,CASSQDWDGGGTDTQYF,TGCGCCAGCAGCCAAGATTGGGACGGCGGAGGCACAGATACGCAGTATTTT
TRBJ1-1,TRBD1,TRBV20-1,.,CSASPFRGRRNTEAFF,TGCAGTGCCAGCCCGTTCAGGGGGCGCAGGAACACTGAAGCTTTCTTT
TRBJ2-2,.,TRBV20-1,.,CSARRTHTGELFF,TGCAGTGCTAGGCGTACGCACACCGGGGAGCTGTTTTTT
TRBJ1-3,TRBD1,TRBV10-3,many,CAISESRQGFSGNTIYF,TGTGCCATCAGTGAGTCAAGACAGGGTTTCTCTGGAAACACCATATATTTT
TRBJ1-6,.,TRBV2,few,CASSGGDAANNSPLHF,TGTGCCAGCAGCGGGGGGGACGCGGCCAATAATTCACCCCTCCACTTT
TRBJ2-4,.,TRBV9,.,CASSVDPGRHDLAKNIQYF,TGTGCCAGCAGCGTAGACCCGGGAAGACACGACCTAGCCAAAAACATTCAGTACTTC
TRBJ2-5,.,TRBV2,.,CASSEGRRETQYF,TGTGCCAGCAGTGAAGGACGTCGCGAGACCCAGTACTTC
TRBJ2-3,.,TRBV24-1,.,CATSPGGGSTDTQYF,TGTGCCACCAGTCCAGGGGGAGGGTCGACAGATACGCAGTATTTT
TRBJ2-2,.,TRBV7-2,many,CASSLDMVAGELFF,TGTGCCAGCAGCTTAGATATGGTAGCCGGGGAGCTGTTTTTT
TRBJ2-3,TRBD2,TRBV24-1,few,CATKTSGGADTQYF,TGTGCCACCAAGACTAGCGGGGGGGCAGATACGCAGTATTTT
TRBJ1-5,.,TRBV6-1,.,CASSELLATGLGPQHF,TGTGCCAGCAGTGAACTTTTGGCGACGGGGTTGGGGCCCCAGCATTTT
TRBJ1-2,TRBD1,TRBV6-6,.,CASSSPTGDASGTF,TGTGCCAGCAGTTCTCCGACAGGGGACGCTTCTGGAACCTTC
TRBJ1-1,.,TRBV3-1,few,CASSQRQKNTEAFF,TGTGCCAGCAGCCAGAGACAGAAGAACACTGAAGCTTTCTTT
TRBJ2-3,.,TRBV5-1,few,CASSFTLGDTDTQYF,TGCGCCAGCAGCTTTACGCTAGGGGACACAGATACGCAGTATTTT
TRBJ1-6,.,TRBV4-3,few,CASSRGTSSPLHF,TGCGCCAGCAGCCGCGGGACCTCTTCACCCCTCCACTTT
TRBJ2-3,.,TRBV24-1,.,CATGRAGTDTQYF,TGTGCCACGGGAAGGGCGGGCACAGATACGCAGTATTTT
TRBJ1-5,.,TRBV28,.,CASMRYQPQHF,TGTGCCAGCATGCGCTATCAGCCCCAGCATTTT
TRBJ1-1,TRBD1,TRBV7-3,.,CASSRDREATEAFF,TGTGCCAGCAGCCGAGACAGGGAGGCGACTGAAGCTTTCTTT
TRBJ1-5,TRBD1,TRBV6-6,few,CASSYSTGEQPQHF,TGTGCCAGCAGTTACTCGACAGGGGAACAGCCCCAGCATTTT